This T cell receptor beta chain was identified during a study of shared clonotypes between healthy human individuals. This clone came up many times. Germline CDR1 reads MNHEY; CDR2 reads SMNVEV (reference sequence). Losses at the gene ends were 5 bases for V and 6 bases for J; bases not matched to a gene: 15. The CDR3 loop spans 16 amino acids. Some clones are missing from TCRdb's copy, which holds only in-frame ones; the method was immunoSEQ multiplex PCR. The repertoire holds approximately 250,000 clones, with approximately 70% as singletons. The receptor comes from a man younger than 45 in good health. Specimen: memory CD4+ T cells sorted from blood. Subset specified: CD45RA-negative fraction. The chain combines TRBV27 with TRBJ1-2, with 7 positions matching TRBD1. The CDR3 nucleotides are TGTGCCAGCAGTCCAGCTCCGACAGGGAAAGGGAATGGCTACACCTTC. This translates into CASSPAPTGKGNGYTF.